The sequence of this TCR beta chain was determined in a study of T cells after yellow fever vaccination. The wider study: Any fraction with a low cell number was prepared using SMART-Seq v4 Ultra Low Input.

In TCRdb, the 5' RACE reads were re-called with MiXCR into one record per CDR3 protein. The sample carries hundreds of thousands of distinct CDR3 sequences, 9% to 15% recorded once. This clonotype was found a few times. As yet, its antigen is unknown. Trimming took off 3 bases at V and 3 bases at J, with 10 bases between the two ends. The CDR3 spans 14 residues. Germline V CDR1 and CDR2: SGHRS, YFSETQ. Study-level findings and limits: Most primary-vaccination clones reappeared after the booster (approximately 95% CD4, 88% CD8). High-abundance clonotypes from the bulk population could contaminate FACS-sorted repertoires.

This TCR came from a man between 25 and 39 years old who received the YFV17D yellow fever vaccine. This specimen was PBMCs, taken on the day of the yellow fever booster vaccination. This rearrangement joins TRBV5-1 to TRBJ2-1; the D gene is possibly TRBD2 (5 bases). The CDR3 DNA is TGCGCCAGCAGCTCGGGGTCCGTCTACAATGAGCAGTTCTTC. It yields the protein CASSSGSVYNEQFF.